This record concerns one T cell receptor (beta chain) sequence. Its matching antigen is unknown. The sample belongs to a study of Ad26.COV2.S vaccination and SARS-CoV-2 variants. Study-wide results and limits: The study found similar non-spike TCR breadth in vaccine and placebo recipients.

The treatment here: around 19 received Ad26.COV2.S at low or high dose, single or two shots; about 5 received placebo; per-sample allocation not given. Following the first vaccine or placebo injection, samples were taken on day 63. This person who donated was an adult of 18-55 years in Boston. Participants' vaccine, an Ad26 vector, delivered Wuhan-strain SARS-CoV-2 spike. The method was immunoSEQ multiplex PCR; TCRdb's version includes in-frame clones alone and lacks a portion of them. Of roughly 390,000 clones in the sample, 75% to 90% are singletons; the top ten hold 3.5%. The CDR3 loop spans 15 amino acids. In germline, CDR1 is MNHNS, CDR2 SASEGT. V was pared by 1 base and J by 4 bases, with 3 bases of the junction left unmatched.

The J gene is TRBJ2-2, the V gene TRBV6-1; 7 bases match TRBD1. Sequencing used peripheral blood, obtained in a trial of Ad26.COV2.S vaccine versus placebo. The receptor's source is a person between 18 and 65 years old who received the Ad26.COV2.S COVID-19 vaccine or a placebo. CDR3 protein: CASSEGQGLTGELFF. The CDR3 DNA is TGTGCCAGCAGTGAAGGACAGGGCCTCACCGGGGAGCTGTTTTTT.